A selection of T cell receptor beta chains follows, all from one sample in a study of PD-1 blockade in classical Hodgkin lymphoma. The table came from immunoSEQ multiplex PCR; TCRdb's copy has only in-frame clones and leaves some out. The sample holds about 90,000 clones; 90% are singletons and the top ten take roughly 3%. Here the sequenced sample was peripheral blood mononuclear cells (PBMCs), taken before the fourth cycle of nivolumab. The receptors come from a human donor with classical Hodgkin lymphoma. Each CDR3 is given without its conserved first and last residue. Fields, in order: D gene, V gene, J gene, CDR3 protein. D genes are given only for firm matches.

D gene: .
V gene: TRBV6-4
J gene: TRBJ1-2
CDR3 protein: ASSDLEEGLNYGYT

D gene: .
V gene: TRBV6-6
J gene: .
CDR3 protein: ASSNPGPVSREQY

D gene: .
V gene: TRBV25-1
J gene: TRBJ2-2
CDR3 protein: ASSEGDRLMNTGELF

D gene: TRBD2
V gene: TRBV6-5
J gene: TRBJ2-5
CDR3 protein: ASIQPGLGTTQY

D gene: .
V gene: TRBV6-1
J gene: TRBJ1-2
CDR3 protein: ASTQGLNYGYT

D gene: TRBD1
V gene: TRBV19
J gene: TRBJ1-2
CDR3 protein: ASSTGQDPNYGYT

D gene: .
V gene: TRBV6-4
J gene: TRBJ2-7
CDR3 protein: ASSDRGEAYEQY

D gene: TRBD1
V gene: TRBV28
J gene: TRBJ1-3
CDR3 protein: ASTHSDRGLGNTIY

D gene: TRBD1
V gene: TRBV28
J gene: TRBJ2-7
CDR3 protein: ASRPDRGRGAYEQY

D gene: .
V gene: TRBV6-1
J gene: TRBJ2-7
CDR3 protein: ASTPAGDFYEQY

D gene: TRBD1
V gene: TRBV5-4
J gene: TRBJ1-1
CDR3 protein: ASSSEGAWMNTEAF

D gene: .
V gene: TRBV11-2
J gene: TRBJ1-1
CDR3 protein: ASSLTDFGNTEAF

D gene: .
V gene: TRBV19
J gene: TRBJ1-4
CDR3 protein: ASSIGQVNEKLF

D gene: .
V gene: TRBV4-3
J gene: TRBJ2-3
CDR3 protein: ASSQALGSTDTQY

D gene: .
V gene: TRBV5-6
J gene: TRBJ2-1
CDR3 protein: ASSLYNFNEQF

D gene: .
V gene: TRBV11-2
J gene: TRBJ2-1
CDR3 protein: ASSLVGLYNEQF

D gene: TRBD2
V gene: TRBV29-1
J gene: TRBJ2-5
CDR3 protein: SVGGAGGLRETQY

D gene: .
V gene: TRBV28
J gene: TRBJ1-6
CDR3 protein: ASSFLGKGAVMISPLH

D gene: TRBD1
V gene: TRBV7-2
J gene: TRBJ1-1
CDR3 protein: ASSQTRQGEAF

D gene: .
V gene: TRBV5-8
J gene: TRBJ2-7
CDR3 protein: ASSLLSYEQY

D gene: .
V gene: TRBV19
J gene: TRBJ1-2
CDR3 protein: ASNRGLGDGYT

D gene: .
V gene: TRBV2
J gene: TRBJ2-7
CDR3 protein: ASSVGRSYEQY

D gene: .
V gene: TRBV6-5
J gene: TRBJ1-2
CDR3 protein: ASSENYGYT

D gene: .
V gene: TRBV7-2
J gene: TRBJ2-6
CDR3 protein: ASSPRVSGANVLT

D gene: .
V gene: TRBV7-8
J gene: TRBJ2-1
CDR3 protein: ASSLEPRQRQF

D gene: TRBD2
V gene: TRBV5-6
J gene: TRBJ2-5
CDR3 protein: ASSLVSGVGETQY

D gene: TRBD1
V gene: TRBV14
J gene: TRBJ1-4
CDR3 protein: ASSPLVRGLTATNEKLF

D gene: TRBD2
V gene: TRBV6-6
J gene: TRBJ2-7
CDR3 protein: ASSYLGGYEQY

D gene: .
V gene: TRBV18
J gene: TRBJ2-1
CDR3 protein: ASSPGTLYNEQF

D gene: .
V gene: TRBV7-9
J gene: .
CDR3 protein: ASSPGGESEQY

D gene: .
V gene: TRBV11-2
J gene: TRBJ1-5
CDR3 protein: ASSYRNNQPQH

D gene: TRBD2
V gene: TRBV4-3
J gene: TRBJ2-3
CDR3 protein: ASSRRTSFTDTQY

D gene: TRBD1
V gene: TRBV9
J gene: TRBJ1-4
CDR3 protein: ASSVRTGGGEKLF

D gene: .
V gene: TRBV6-5
J gene: TRBJ1-3
CDR3 protein: ASSSTGNTIY

D gene: .
V gene: TRBV9
J gene: TRBJ1-6
CDR3 protein: ASSVVENSPLH

D gene: TRBD1
V gene: TRBV12-5
J gene: TRBJ1-1
CDR3 protein: ASGLVLGTDRGSTEAF

D gene: .
V gene: TRBV7-9
J gene: TRBJ2-1
CDR3 protein: ASSPLGSYNEQF

D gene: .
V gene: TRBV5-6
J gene: TRBJ1-6
CDR3 protein: ASSAGSESSYNSPLH

D gene: .
V gene: TRBV2
J gene: TRBJ2-2
CDR3 protein: ASSQRSGNTGELF

D gene: TRBD1
V gene: TRBV5-1
J gene: TRBJ1-5
CDR3 protein: ASSLGQGNDQPQH

D gene: .
V gene: TRBV6-9
J gene: TRBJ2-7
CDR3 protein: ASSRSPRRTSYEQY

D gene: .
V gene: TRBV5-3
J gene: TRBJ2-1
CDR3 protein: ARSRKDSTYNEQF